The sequence of this T cell receptor beta chain was determined in a study of blood T cell repertoires in COVID-19. Profiling relied on immunoSEQ multiplex PCR, and the TCRdb table lists in-frame clones only, not all of them. In the table there are about 250,000 clones, just over 85% of which are singletons. Trimming pared 11 bases from V and 8 bases from J, leaving 21 bases between. The CDR3 is 13 residues long. Germline V gene data show CDR1 as LNHDA and CDR2 as SQIVND (reference sequence). The V call is TRBV19, the J call TRBJ1-1; maybe TRBD1 (5 bases). The source of this sequence is a man older than 75 with acute or convalescent COVID-19. Sequenced material: peripheral blood. As DNA, the CDR3 is TGTGCCGGATGGGGCCTTATACGATACGAAGCTTTCTTT. Protein sequence: CAGWGLIRYEAFF.